The rows below give T cell receptor beta chains drawn from one sample of a study of tumor-infiltrating lymphocytes in primary liver carcinoma. TCRdb ran MiXCR on the multiplex PCR reads and lists one entry per CDR3 protein. The sample carries 150,000 to 200,000 distinct CDR3 sequences, approximately 60% recorded once. Source material: peripheral blood. These receptors were taken from a man between 40 and 49 years old with primary liver carcinoma and hepatitis B virus infection. The CDR3 runs from the conserved cysteine through the conserved F or W. A D gene is named only where the DNA matches it firmly. Rows give clone size only sometimes, using once, few, many, or a class for an expanded clone.

D gene: .; clone size: once; J gene: TRBJ2-1; V gene: TRBV7-9; CDR3 protein: CASSLGQGSSINEQFF; CDR3 DNA: TGTGCCAGCAGCTTAGGGCAGGGGAGTAGCATCAATGAGCAGTTCTTC
D gene: .; clone size: .; J gene: TRBJ1-5; V gene: TRBV11-2; CDR3 protein: CASSSNSGAGFDQPQHF; CDR3 DNA: TGTGCCAGCAGCTCCAATTCCGGGGCAGGTTTCGATCAGCCCCAGCATTTC
D gene: .; clone size: few; J gene: TRBJ1-1; V gene: TRBV6-1; CDR3 protein: CASSEVGIRNTEAFF; CDR3 DNA: TGTGCCAGCAGTGAAGTGGGCATCAGAAACACTGAAGCTTTCTTT
D gene: TRBD2; clone size: .; J gene: TRBJ2-5; V gene: TRBV19; CDR3 protein: CASTPPGGQETQYF; CDR3 DNA: TGTGCCAGTACTCCCCCCGGGGGGCAAGAGACCCAGTACTTC
D gene: .; clone size: .; J gene: TRBJ2-5; V gene: TRBV12-3/TRBV12-4; CDR3 protein: CASMSPIGETQYF; CDR3 DNA: TGTGCCAGCATGTCGCCTATCGGGGAGACCCAGTACTTC
D gene: .; clone size: .; J gene: TRBJ2-3; V gene: TRBV11-2; CDR3 protein: CASSIGPGGDTQYF; CDR3 DNA: TGTGCCAGCAGCATAGGGCCCGGTGGAGATACTCAGTATTTT
D gene: .; clone size: many; J gene: TRBJ1-1; V gene: TRBV29-1; CDR3 protein: CSAKGARDTEAFF; CDR3 DNA: TGCAGCGCAAAAGGGGCGCGGGACACTGAAGCTTTCTTT
D gene: .; clone size: .; J gene: TRBJ1-1; V gene: TRBV4-1; CDR3 protein: CASSNILTTYLNTEAFF; CDR3 DNA: TGCGCCAGCAGCAACATTTTGACGACTTATCTGAACACTGAAGCTTTCTTT
D gene: .; clone size: .; J gene: TRBJ2-1; V gene: TRBV11-2; CDR3 protein: CASSLESWDWDEQFF; CDR3 DNA: TGTGCCAGCAGCTTAGAGTCCTGGGACTGGGATGAGCAGTTCTTC
D gene: .; clone size: .; J gene: TRBJ2-7; V gene: TRBV28; CDR3 protein: CASTLLRGGGEQYF; CDR3 DNA: TGTGCCAGCACCCTCCTTCGCGGAGGAGGCGAGCAGTACTTC
D gene: .; clone size: .; J gene: TRBJ2-3; V gene: TRBV5-5; CDR3 protein: CASSFSQQSDTQYF; CDR3 DNA: TGTGCCAGCAGCTTCTCGCAACAGTCAGATACGCAGTATTTT
D gene: .; clone size: .; J gene: TRBJ2-2; V gene: TRBV25-1; CDR3 protein: CASSELQGNTGELFF; CDR3 DNA: TGTGCCAGCAGTGAATTACAGGGGAACACCGGGGAGCTGTTTTTT
D gene: TRBD1; clone size: .; J gene: TRBJ1-2; V gene: TRBV29-1; CDR3 protein: CSVEVTTRDRGSDNYGYTF; CDR3 DNA: TGCAGCGTTGAAGTCACTACCCGGGACAGGGGTTCGGATAACTATGGCTACACCTTT
D gene: TRBD2; clone size: many; J gene: TRBJ2-3; V gene: TRBV6-5; CDR3 protein: CASSWGAGESDTQYF; CDR3 DNA: TGTGCCAGCAGTTGGGGTGCGGGAGAGTCAGATACGCAGTATTTT
D gene: .; clone size: .; J gene: TRBJ2-5; V gene: TRBV6-5; CDR3 protein: CASSSEGLETQYF; CDR3 DNA: TGTGCCAGCAGTTCCGAAGGGTTGGAGACCCAGTACTTC
D gene: TRBD1; clone size: few; J gene: TRBJ2-5; V gene: TRBV10-3; CDR3 protein: CAIGTGDFETQYF; CDR3 DNA: TGTGCCATCGGGACAGGGGATTTCGAGACCCAGTACTTC
D gene: .; clone size: .; J gene: TRBJ1-2; V gene: TRBV11-2; CDR3 protein: CANSPDGADYGYTF; CDR3 DNA: TGTGCCAACAGCCCCGATGGGGCAGACTATGGCTACACCTTC
D gene: TRBD1; clone size: .; J gene: TRBJ2-2; V gene: TRBV4-1; CDR3 protein: CASSRRSQGADTGELFF; CDR3 DNA: TGCGCCAGCAGCCGACGCTCGCAGGGGGCTGACACCGGGGAGCTGTTTTTT
D gene: .; clone size: many; J gene: TRBJ2-4; V gene: TRBV6-5; CDR3 protein: CASSPARDLNIQYF; CDR3 DNA: TGTGCCAGCAGCCCCGCGAGGGATTTAAACATTCAGTACTTC
D gene: .; clone size: .; J gene: TRBJ2-7; V gene: TRBV10-3; CDR3 protein: CAISGGPPGTYEQYF; CDR3 DNA: TGTGCCATCAGTGGGGGACCTCCGGGCACCTACGAGCAGTACTTC
D gene: .; clone size: .; J gene: TRBJ2-6; V gene: TRBV28; CDR3 protein: CASRQRVADSGANVLTF; CDR3 DNA: TGTGCCAGCAGGCAAAGGGTGGCCGACTCTGGGGCCAACGTCCTGACTTTC
D gene: TRBD2; clone size: few; J gene: TRBJ2-3; V gene: TRBV12-3/TRBV12-4; CDR3 protein: CASSRGLARSTDTQYF; CDR3 DNA: TGTGCCAGCAGCCGGGGACTAGCGCGTAGCACAGATACGCAGTATTTT
D gene: TRBD2; clone size: .; J gene: TRBJ2-1; V gene: TRBV12-3/TRBV12-4; CDR3 protein: CASSLTSYEQFF; CDR3 DNA: TGTGCCAGCAGTCTGACTAGCTATGAGCAGTTCTTC
D gene: .; clone size: .; J gene: TRBJ2-1; V gene: TRBV6-5; CDR3 protein: CASSYSGNSYNEQFF; CDR3 DNA: TGTGCCAGCAGTTACTCGGGTAACTCCTACAATGAGCAGTTCTTC
D gene: TRBD2; clone size: .; J gene: TRBJ2-7; V gene: TRBV10-3; CDR3 protein: CAISDQGRGGGEQYF; CDR3 DNA: TGTGCCATCAGTGACCAGGGACGGGGGGGAGGCGAGCAGTACTTC
D gene: .; clone size: .; J gene: TRBJ2-1; V gene: TRBV11-2; CDR3 protein: CASSSRGYEQLF; CDR3 DNA: TGTGCCAGCAGCTCCAGAGGATATGAGCAGCTCTTC
D gene: TRBD1; clone size: many; J gene: TRBJ2-7; V gene: TRBV11-2; CDR3 protein: CASSWGTGASYEQYF; CDR3 DNA: TGTGCCAGCAGCTGGGGGACAGGGGCTTCCTACGAGCAGTACTTC
D gene: TRBD1; clone size: many; J gene: TRBJ2-1; V gene: TRBV11-2; CDR3 protein: CASSRRQGSYNEQFF; CDR3 DNA: TGTGCCAGCAGTCGGAGACAGGGCTCCTACAATGAGCAGTTCTTC
D gene: TRBD1; clone size: few; J gene: TRBJ1-2; V gene: TRBV12-3/TRBV12-4; CDR3 protein: CASSLEHRGLVGYTF; CDR3 DNA: TGTGCCAGCAGTTTAGAACACAGGGGGCTGGTTGGCTACACCTTC
D gene: TRBD1; clone size: few; J gene: TRBJ2-7; V gene: TRBV4-1; CDR3 protein: CASSQGFPGGYEQYF; CDR3 DNA: TGCGCCAGCAGCCAAGGGTTCCCAGGGGGCTACGAGCAGTACTTC
D gene: TRBD1; clone size: many; J gene: TRBJ2-7; V gene: TRBV4-1; CDR3 protein: CASSQAPGTGVHEQYF; CDR3 DNA: TGCGCCAGCAGCCAAGCTCCCGGGACAGGGGTCCACGAGCAGTACTTC
D gene: TRBD1; clone size: .; J gene: TRBJ2-3; V gene: TRBV11-2; CDR3 protein: CPSSLRGRHSTDTQYF; CDR3 DNA: TGTCCCAGCAGCTTGAGGGGGCGGCATAGCACAGATACGCAGTATTTT
D gene: .; clone size: .; J gene: TRBJ1-2; V gene: TRBV12-3/TRBV12-4; CDR3 protein: CASSTGHYGYTF; CDR3 DNA: TGTGCCAGCAGCACAGGCCATTATGGCTACACCTTC
D gene: .; clone size: .; J gene: TRBJ1-6; V gene: TRBV6-2/TRBV6-3; CDR3 protein: CASSYSSYSSSPLHF; CDR3 DNA: TGTGCCAGCAGTTACTCGTCGTACAGTAGTTCACCCCTCCACTTT
D gene: TRBD1; clone size: many; J gene: TRBJ1-1; V gene: TRBV4-2; CDR3 protein: CASSQSDREGKTEAFF; CDR3 DNA: TGTGCCAGCAGCCAAAGTGACAGGGAGGGGAAGACTGAAGCTTTCTTT
D gene: TRBD2; clone size: .; J gene: TRBJ2-5; V gene: TRBV29-1; CDR3 protein: CSVIGLAGAETQYF; CDR3 DNA: TGCAGCGTGATCGGACTAGCGGGAGCAGAGACCCAGTACTTC
D gene: .; clone size: few; J gene: TRBJ1-6; V gene: TRBV12-3/TRBV12-4; CDR3 protein: CASSNTGYSPLHF; CDR3 DNA: TGTGCCAGCAGTAATACAGGGTATTCACCCCTCCACTTT
D gene: .; clone size: few; J gene: TRBJ2-7; V gene: TRBV18; CDR3 protein: CASSPLSGTEGYEQYF; CDR3 DNA: TGTGCCAGCTCCCCGTTGAGCGGGACAGAGGGTTACGAGCAGTACTTC
D gene: TRBD2; clone size: few; J gene: TRBJ2-1; V gene: TRBV6-1; CDR3 protein: CASSERDYSYNEQFF; CDR3 DNA: TGTGCCAGCAGTGAGCGGGACTACTCCTACAATGAGCAGTTCTTC
D gene: .; clone size: .; J gene: TRBJ2-2; V gene: TRBV6-5; CDR3 protein: CDSSAPNTGELFF; CDR3 DNA: TGTGACAGCAGCGCCCCGAACACCGGGGAGCTGTTTTTT
D gene: .; clone size: .; J gene: TRBJ2-7; V gene: TRBV11-2; CDR3 protein: CANSSGISEQYF; CDR3 DNA: TGTGCCAACAGTTCAGGGATTAGCGAGCAGTACTTC
D gene: .; clone size: many; J gene: TRBJ2-1; V gene: TRBV11-2; CDR3 protein: CASSFTGPYNEQFF; CDR3 DNA: TGTGCCAGCAGCTTCACGGGACCCTACAATGAGCAGTTCTTC
D gene: TRBD2; clone size: .; J gene: TRBJ2-7; V gene: TRBV11-2; CDR3 protein: CAISATSGSSYEQYF; CDR3 DNA: TGTGCCATCAGTGCGACTAGCGGGAGCTCCTACGAGCAGTACTTC
D gene: TRBD2; clone size: once; J gene: TRBJ2-1; V gene: TRBV7-3; CDR3 protein: CASKLSGANEQFF; CDR3 DNA: TGTGCCAGCAAGTTAAGCGGGGCCAATGAGCAGTTCTTC
D gene: .; clone size: few; J gene: TRBJ1-1; V gene: TRBV28; CDR3 protein: CARQGLGNTEAFF; CDR3 DNA: TGTGCCAGACAGGGCCTGGGGAACACTGAAGCTTTCTTT
D gene: .; clone size: .; J gene: TRBJ2-3; V gene: TRBV28; CDR3 protein: CASSSSSGSDTDTQYF; CDR3 DNA: TGTGCCAGCAGTTCCAGTAGCGGATCCGACACAGATACGCAGTATTTT
D gene: .; clone size: .; J gene: TRBJ1-6; V gene: TRBV5-4; CDR3 protein: CASTSLGSPLHF; CDR3 DNA: TGTGCCAGCACCTCGCTGGGCTCACCCCTCCACTTT
D gene: .; clone size: few; J gene: TRBJ2-7; V gene: TRBV5-6; CDR3 protein: CASSLWGQYEQYF; CDR3 DNA: TGTGCCAGCAGCCTTTGGGGGCAGTACGAGCAGTACTTC
D gene: TRBD2; clone size: .; J gene: TRBJ2-2; V gene: TRBV24-1; CDR3 protein: CATSDPRKAGNNGELFF; CDR3 DNA: TGTGCCACCAGTGATCCCCGGAAAGCGGGGAACAACGGGGAGCTGTTTTTT
D gene: .; clone size: .; J gene: TRBJ2-2; V gene: TRBV10-3; CDR3 protein: CAINLSGLNTGELFF; CDR3 DNA: TGTGCCATCAACCTCTCCGGCTTGAACACCGGGGAGCTGTTTTTT
D gene: .; clone size: .; J gene: TRBJ2-1; V gene: TRBV10-1; CDR3 protein: CAGSVADSSYNEQFF; CDR3 DNA: TGCGCCGGTAGTGTAGCGGACAGCTCCTACAATGAGCAGTTCTTC
D gene: .; clone size: .; J gene: TRBJ1-4; V gene: TRBV7-8; CDR3 protein: CASSPRVGIEKLFF; CDR3 DNA: TGTGCCAGCAGCCCGAGGGTAGGGATTGAAAAACTGTTTTTT
D gene: TRBD2; clone size: .; J gene: TRBJ2-3; V gene: TRBV29-1; CDR3 protein: CSVEKRTSGTTDTQYF; CDR3 DNA: TGCAGCGTTGAAAAGCGGACTAGCGGGACCACAGATACGCAGTATTTT
D gene: .; clone size: .; J gene: TRBJ1-1; V gene: TRBV11-2; CDR3 protein: CASSLDPPSHGRENTEAFF; CDR3 DNA: TGTGCCAGCAGCTTAGACCCTCCCTCCCACGGCAGGGAGAACACTGAAGCTTTCTTT
D gene: .; clone size: few; J gene: TRBJ2-7; V gene: TRBV12-3/TRBV12-4; CDR3 protein: CASSLVGGAIDEQYF; CDR3 DNA: TGTGCCAGCAGTTTGGTGGGGGGCGCAATTGACGAGCAGTACTTC
D gene: TRBD2; clone size: .; J gene: TRBJ2-5; V gene: TRBV4-2; CDR3 protein: CACSQPPGGGETQYF; CDR3 DNA: TGTGCCTGCAGCCAACCACCGGGAGGTGGAGAGACCCAGTACTTC
D gene: .; clone size: .; J gene: TRBJ2-5; V gene: TRBV12-3/TRBV12-4; CDR3 protein: CASSLGGFQETQYF; CDR3 DNA: TGTGCCAGCAGTTTAGGGGGCTTCCAAGAGACCCAGTACTTC